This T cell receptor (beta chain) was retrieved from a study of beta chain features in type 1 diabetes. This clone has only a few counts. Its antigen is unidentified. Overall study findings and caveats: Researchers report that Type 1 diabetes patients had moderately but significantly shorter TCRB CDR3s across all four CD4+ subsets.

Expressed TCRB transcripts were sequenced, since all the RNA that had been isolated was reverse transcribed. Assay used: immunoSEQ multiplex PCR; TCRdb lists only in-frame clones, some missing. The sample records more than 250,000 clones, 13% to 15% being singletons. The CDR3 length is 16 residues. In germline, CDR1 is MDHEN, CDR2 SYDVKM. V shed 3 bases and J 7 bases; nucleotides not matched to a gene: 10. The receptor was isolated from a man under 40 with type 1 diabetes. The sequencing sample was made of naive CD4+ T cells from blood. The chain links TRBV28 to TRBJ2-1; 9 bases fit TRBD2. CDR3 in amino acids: CASSLGPGTSSNEQFF. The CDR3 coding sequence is TGTGCCAGCAGTTTGGGCCCCGGGACTAGCTCAAATGAGCAGTTCTTC.